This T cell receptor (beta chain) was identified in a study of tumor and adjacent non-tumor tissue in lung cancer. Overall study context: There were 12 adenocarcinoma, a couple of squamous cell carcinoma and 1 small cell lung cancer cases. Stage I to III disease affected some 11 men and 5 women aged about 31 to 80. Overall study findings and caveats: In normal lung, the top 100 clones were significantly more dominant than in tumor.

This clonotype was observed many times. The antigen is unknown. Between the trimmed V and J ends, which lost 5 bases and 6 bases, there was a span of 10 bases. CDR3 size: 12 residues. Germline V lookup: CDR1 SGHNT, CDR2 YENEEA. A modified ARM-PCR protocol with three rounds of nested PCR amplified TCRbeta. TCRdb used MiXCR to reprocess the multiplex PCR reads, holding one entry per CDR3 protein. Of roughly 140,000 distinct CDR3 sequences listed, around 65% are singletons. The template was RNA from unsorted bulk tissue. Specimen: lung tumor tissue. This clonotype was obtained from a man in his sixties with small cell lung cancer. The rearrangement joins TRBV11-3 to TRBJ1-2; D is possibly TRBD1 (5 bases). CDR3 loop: CASSEGPHGYTF. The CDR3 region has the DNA TGTGCCAGCAGCGAGGGACCTCATGGCTACACCTTC.